The rows below give T cell receptor beta chains drawn from one sample of a study of brain T cells in children with intractable seizures. Clones were read by immunoSEQ multiplex PCR, and TCRdb kept only the in-frame ones, dropping some. The table has approximately 330,000 clones, more than 85% seen once. The sample in question was peripheral blood, obtained less than 6 months after surgery. Receptors were obtained from a boy in the first two years of life with tuberous sclerosis and intractable seizures. Each CDR3 is given with its conserved first and last residue. A D gene is named only where the DNA matches it firmly. Rows may omit the clone size; those that give it use once, few, many or a size class.

TRBV6-2/TRBV6-3	NA	TRBJ2-7	TRBD1	TGTGCCAGCAGCTATGGACAGGGGGCAGGGGAGCAGTACTTC	CASSYGQGAGEQYF
TRBV10-3	NA	TRBJ1-2	NA	TGTGCTCATCCCGGGGAATTCAGGAACTATGGCTACACCTTC	CAHPGEFRNYGYTF
TRBV7-3	NA	TRBJ1-1	TRBD1	TGTGCCAGCAGCGATTCAGGGGACAGGAGGGCTGAAGCTTTCTTT	CASSDSGDRRAEAFF
TRBV30	NA	TRBJ1-1	NA	TGTGCCTGGAGAGGACAGTACATGAACACTGAAGCTTTTTTT	CAWRGQYMNTEAFF
TRBV12-3/TRBV12-4	NA	TRBJ2-3	NA	TGTGCCAGCAGTTCCCAATTCACAGATACGCAGTATTTT	CASSSQFTDTQYF
TRBV11-3	NA	TRBJ2-7	TRBD2	TGTGCCAGCAGCTTACGGCTAGCGGTCTCCTACGAGCAGTACTTC	CASSLRLAVSYEQYF
TRBV4-2	NA	TRBJ2-7	TRBD1	TGTGCCAGCAGCCAAGAGAGACAGGGGGCTTTCTACGAGCAGTACTTC	CASSQERQGAFYEQYF
TRBV14	NA	TRBJ1-2	NA	TGTGCCAGCAGCCCCAAGGGACACCTTAACTATGGCTACACCTTC	CASSPKGHLNYGYTF
TRBV5-4	NA	TRBJ1-2	TRBD1	TGTGCCAGCAGCCGAGTAGGGGGCGACTATGGCTACACCTTC	CASSRVGGDYGYTF
TRBV2	NA	TRBJ1-6	NA	TGTGCCAGCAGAGAGTACAGCCCTTCACCCCTCCACTTT	CASREYSPSPLHF
TRBV29-1	NA	TRBJ2-1	TRBD2	TGCAGCGCCAAACTAGCGGGGACACCGAGCTCCTACAATGAGCAGTTCTTC	CSAKLAGTPSSYNEQFF
TRBV3-1/TRBV3-2	NA	TRBJ1-1	NA	TGTGCCAGCAGCCAAGGGAGGGGTAGGAGGACGATCACTGAAGCTTTCTTT	CASSQGRGRRTITEAFF
TRBV12-3/TRBV12-4	NA	TRBJ1-2	NA	TGTGCCAGCAGTTTAGGGGCCAACTATGGCTACACCTTC	CASSLGANYGYTF
TRBV20-1	NA	TRBJ1-4	NA	TGCAGTGCCCGGCAGGGTGAAAAACTGTTTTTT	CSARQGEKLFF
TRBV13	few	TRBJ1-1	NA	TGTGCCAGCAGCGACACCGGACAGCCGAACACTGAAGCTTTCTTT	CASSDTGQPNTEAFF
TRBV4-1	NA	TRBJ2-7	NA	TGCGCCAGCAGCCAAGATGGAGGGACAGTATCCTACGAGCAGTACTTC	CASSQDGGTVSYEQYF
TRBV5-6	NA	TRBJ1-1	TRBD1	TGTGCCAGCAGTCCAGACAGGGGGTTCACTGAAGCTTTCTTT	CASSPDRGFTEAFF
TRBV27	NA	TRBJ1-2	NA	TGTGCCAGCAGCCTTACGCCGGACGGATCGATGGGGGGCTACACCTTC	CASSLTPDGSMGGYTF
TRBV7-9	few	TRBJ2-2	NA	TGTGCCAGCAGCGAAAATCCGGGACCTACGAACACCGGGGAGCTGTTTTTT	CASSENPGPTNTGELFF
TRBV27	NA	TRBJ1-6	NA	TGTGCCACCGGTCTAAGGGGGACTCTGGGTACCTCACCCCTCCACTTT	CATGLRGTLGTSPLHF
TRBV2	NA	TRBJ1-2	TRBD1	TGTGCCAGCAGTGGGTCGGACAGGTTCGGAGATAACTATGGCTACACCTTC	CASSGSDRFGDNYGYTF
TRBV29-1	NA	TRBJ2-1	NA	TGCAGCGTTCTACAGCGGAGCTCCTACAATGAGCAGTTCTTC	CSVLQRSSYNEQFF
TRBV30	NA	TRBJ1-1	NA	TGTGCCTGGAGTTGGGCATTTGAAGCTTTCTTT	CAWSWAFEAFF
TRBV12-5	NA	TRBJ2-7	TRBD2	TGTGCTAGTGGTTTCCGGACTAGCGGAGGAACTTACGAGCAGTACTTC	CASGFRTSGGTYEQYF
TRBV7-8	NA	TRBJ2-1	NA	TGTGCCAGCAGCCCAGGGGCGGGAGCACAGTTCTTC	CASSPGAGAQFF
TRBV5-4	NA	TRBJ2-5	NA	TGTGCCAGCAGCTTGGGGACGCTGGACGTGGAGACCCGGTACTTC	CASSLGTLDVETRYF
TRBV2	NA	TRBJ2-2	NA	TGTGCCAGCACCAAGGCCGGGGAGCTGTTTTTT	CASTKAGELFF
TRBV7-9	NA	TRBJ1-1	NA	TGTGCCAGCAGCTTAGAAGGGGCCGGCGGGACTGAAGCTTTCTTT	CASSLEGAGGTEAFF
TRBV2	NA	TRBJ2-7	NA	TGTGCCAGCAGTGAAATCTCTGGGTCTTCCTACGAGCAGTACTTC	CASSEISGSSYEQYF
TRBV27	NA	TRBJ2-1	NA	TGTGCCAGCAGTTTATTGGTGGTGAGCTCCTACAATGAGCAGTTCTTC	CASSLLVVSSYNEQFF
TRBV25-1	NA	TRBJ1-4	TRBD1	TGTGCCAGCAGTGGCGACAGGGGCAATGAAAAACTGTTTTTT	CASSGDRGNEKLFF
TRBV12-3/TRBV12-4	NA	TRBJ2-7	NA	TGTGCCAGCAGCGCAGGTTACGAGCAGTACTTC	CASSAGYEQYF
TRBV2	NA	TRBJ1-2	NA	TGTGCCAGCAGCGAAAGGGAGTCCGGCTATGGCTACACCTTC	CASSERESGYGYTF
TRBV3-1/TRBV3-2	NA	TRBJ1-6	NA	TGTGCCAGCAGCCAAGGGTCGTTGGGGGGCTCCTATAATTCACCCCTCCACTTT	CASSQGSLGGSYNSPLHF
TRBV28	NA	TRBJ2-7	NA	TGTGCCAGCAGTCTCCGGGACCTAAGCTCCTACGAGCAGTACTTC	CASSLRDLSSYEQYF
TRBV5-1	NA	TRBJ2-5	TRBD2	TGCGCCAGCAGCTTCTCCCCGGTAGCGGGGATCGGTGAGACCCAGTACTTC	CASSFSPVAGIGETQYF
TRBV2	NA	TRBJ1-5	NA	TGTGCCAGCAGTGAGTCAAGTAATAGGCCCCAGCATTTT	CASSESSNRPQHF
TRBV10-3	NA	TRBJ2-3	NA	TGTGCCACCCTCTGGGGGGGCGATACCACAGATACGCAGTATTTT	CATLWGGDTTDTQYF
TRBV6-5	NA	TRBJ1-4	NA	TGTGCCAGCAGCCTAGGGGTGGGTAATGAAAAACTGTTTTTT	CASSLGVGNEKLFF
TRBV4-1	NA	TRBJ2-5	NA	TGCGCCAGCACCGAAAGAGGGGGAGGTGGAGGGGGCCAAGAGACCCAGTACTTC	CASTERGGGGGGQETQYF
TRBV20-1	once	TRBJ2-1	NA	TGCAGTGCTAGTGGCGGTGGAGGGGATGAGCAGTTCTTC	CSASGGGGDEQFF
TRBV27	NA	TRBJ2-7	NA	TGTGCCAGCAGTTTAACCGGGACTGCCCCCTACGAGCAGTACTTC	CASSLTGTAPYEQYF
TRBV29-1	NA	TRBJ2-5	NA	TGCAGCGTTGAAGATAGGGATGAAGTGACCCAGTACTTC	CSVEDRDEVTQYF